This T cell receptor (beta chain) derives from a study of blood T cell repertoires in COVID-19 (TCRdb year 2020). Notes on the research overall: The collaborator samples originated in the United States, Italy and Spain and spanned the acute and convalescent phases of COVID-19. The material from the prospective study consisted of cDNA or gDNA derived from T cells, B-cell-depleted T cells, or PBMCs. Deeply sampled blood TCRbeta repertoires from subjects exposed to, actively infected with, or recovered from COVID-19 were included in the dataset. The repertoires were released in a freely available public database intended as a resource for research on the immune response to SARS-CoV-2. The samples were drawn from two sources: the first 160 participants of the ongoing ImmuneRACE study, and 950 to 1,500 subjects contributed by 6 global collaborators. The sample metadata nearly always contained a de-identified subject ID, COVID-19 status, age in years and sex. Where HLA class I and class II types were available, the types were taken from metadata supplied by the sample provider, not from assay-based typing.

The study at large found these results: Clinical and demographic metadata were provided uncurated, with the amount varying by source and participant.

As regards this clone: Its binding antigen is unknown. No clone much larger than this one lies a single base away; base qualities are absent.

The immunoSEQ Assay, a bias-controlled multiplex PCR, was used to amplify TCRbeta CDR3 regions from genomic DNA. Per the authors' processing: The number of nucleated cells in each sample was estimated from the amplification of reference gene primers within the assay. To quantify the absolute abundance of each unique TCRbeta CDR3 rearrangement, sequence reads were collapsed and filtered. For each sample, productive Simpson clonality was calculated as the square root of Simpson's diversity index across productive rearrangements. In its TCRdb copy, this immuneACCESS table keeps in-frame sequences only and misses some clones. Where compared with another copy, unresolved V genes explain less than half of these, and the others have no known cause. V and J calls and clone size are those listed in that table; D and trimming were worked out from the DNA. Across this sample there are over 150,000 clones, with about 79% seen only once. The ten largest clones capture around 32% of the sample.

The collaborating institutions used their own protocols to collect whole blood in K2EDTA tubes. Collaborator samples were shipped for TCRbeta analysis as frozen whole blood, isolated PBMCs, or DNA extracted from either sample type. The V end loses 4 bases and the J end loses 1 base, and a stretch of 14 bases separates them. The CDR3 goes from the cysteine to the phenylalanine over 15 residues. Left in the record is the CDR3 DNA by itself, 45 bases read in frame from the first base. The germline V gene sets CDR1 to SGDLS and CDR2 to YYNGEE. The clonotype originates from a woman between 55 and 75 years old with acute or convalescent COVID-19. Sequenced material: peripheral blood. The rearrangement combines TRBV9 with TRBJ1-2; tentative D gene TRBD1, with 6 bases matching. The DNA sequence follows: TGTGCCAGCAGCTCGACAGGCTTCAGTAACTATGGCTACACCTTC. Its translation is CASSSTGFSNYGYTF.